The clone carrying this TCR beta chain was counted ten times or more. Its antigen is as yet unknown. The data stem from a study of HIV-infected patients and healthy controls. Study-wide results and caveats: No HLA typing of donors was done in this study.

Alpha and beta constant-region primers primed reverse transcription of about 500 ng RNA. Separate chain-specific third strand synthesis with multiplexing indices produced the alpha and beta libraries. TCRdb itself ran the 5' RACE reads through MiXCR, one entry per CDR3 protein. The sample yields some 8,600 distinct CDR3 sequences, about 6.3% seen once. No cell fractionation was done, so the repertoire covers all unsorted peripheral blood T cells. Germline assignment: CDR1 MNHEY and CDR2 SVGEGT. Germline trimming cut 5 bases from V and 2 bases from J; bases unmatched to any gene: 4. The CDR3 is 14 amino acids.

The sequenced sample was blood, obtained before antiretroviral therapy. The origin of this receptor is an adult with HIV infection. This chain joins TRBV6-2 or TRBV6-3 and TRBJ2-7, with 9 bases aligning to TRBD1. DNA of the CDR3: TGTGCCAGCAGTCTCCGGGACAGGGCCTACGAGCAGTACTTC. Its translation is CASSLRDRAYEQYF.